This TCR beta chain was recorded in a study of TIL therapy for anti-PD-1-resistant metastatic lung cancer. Study-level information: Most patients had lung adenocarcinoma. Study conclusions and caveats: Patients were highly selected, enriched for treatment-naive, never-smoker and oncogene-addicted cases.

This was the immunoSEQ v3 assay. Survey-level samples got 2 million or so read pairs; deep-level samples got about 5-6.5 million. This table comes from immunoSEQ multiplex PCR, and its TCRdb copy is limited to in-frame clones, with some not included. The table has about 48,000 clones, 65% to 80% seen once. This clone occurred a few times. Its antigen is not known. The germline gives CDR1 MNHEY, CDR2 SVGAGI. Trimming took off 10 bases at V and 4 bases at J, with 13 bases between the two ends. This CDR3 is built from 13 residues. The time point here: pre-treatment sample, taken before nivolumab and TIL therapy. The tumor samples were excised metastases, mostly pleural nodules or supraclavicular lymph nodes.

The chain recombines TRBV6-5 with TRBJ2-2, with D maybe TRBD2 (7 bases). This clonotype was sampled from a person aged 25 to 79 with non-small cell lung cancer. Source: tumor tissue, taken at baseline. The CDR3 loop reads CATSGTITGELFF. The CDR3 DNA reads as TGTGCCACCAGCGGGACAATCACCGGGGAGCTGTTTTTT.